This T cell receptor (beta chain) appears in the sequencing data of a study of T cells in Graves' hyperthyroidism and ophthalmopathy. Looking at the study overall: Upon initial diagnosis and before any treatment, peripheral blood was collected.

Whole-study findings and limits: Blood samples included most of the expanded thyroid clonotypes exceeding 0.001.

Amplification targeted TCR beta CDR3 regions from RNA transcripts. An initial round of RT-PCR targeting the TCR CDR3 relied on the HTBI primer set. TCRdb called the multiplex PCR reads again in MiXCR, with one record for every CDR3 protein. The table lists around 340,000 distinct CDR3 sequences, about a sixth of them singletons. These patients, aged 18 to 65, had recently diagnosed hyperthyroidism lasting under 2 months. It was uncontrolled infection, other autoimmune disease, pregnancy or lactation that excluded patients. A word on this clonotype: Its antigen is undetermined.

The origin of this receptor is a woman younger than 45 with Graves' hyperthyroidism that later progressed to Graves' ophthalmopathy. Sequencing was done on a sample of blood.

CDR3 amino acids: CASGPRTGGFYQPQHF. The CDR3 DNA reads TGTGCCAGCGGCCCCCGAACAGGGGGCTTTTATCAGCCCCAGCATTTT. This chain links TRBV11-2 with TRBJ1-5; TRBD1 aligns across 9 bases. CDR1 and CDR2 from the germline V gene are SGHAT and FQNNGV. With V trimmed by 8 bases and J by 5 bases, 13 bases remained unmatched. CDR3 size: 16 residues.